This TCR beta chain came from a study of cytomegalovirus exposure and HLA in healthy donors. Study information: Membership in the Caucasian-associated ancestry cluster was found for around 81% of nearly 400 genotyped donors.

The primer mix had 60 Vbeta and 13 Jbeta primers. Libraries were prepared by immunoSEQ multiplex PCR; TCRdb keeps only in-frame clonotypes and omits some of them. The sample contains around 150,000 clones, 83% of which appear only once. Study-level points and caveats: In a later analysis, TCR beta V- and J-gene trimming was associated with a missense DCLRE1C variant. The later analysis indicated that the majority of CMV-associated TCR beta chains appeared HLA-restricted.

The CDR3 is 14 amino acids. The junction had 7 bases not matched to a gene; V was cut back by 0 bases and J by 10 bases. Germline CDR1 reads SGHRS; CDR2 reads YFSETQ. A remark on this clone: Antigen unknown.

This chain connects TRBV5-1 to TRBJ1-2; 9 positions agree with TRBD1. The sequencing sample was made of PBMCs. This clonotype was obtained from a man in his fifties in good health and CMV-seropositive. The DNA for the CDR3 is TGCGCCAGCAGCTTGGGGGGACAGGGTGTCTACTACACCTTC. Its protein is CASSLGGQGVYYTF.